These 19 T cell receptor beta chains were all obtained from the same sample, sequenced in a study of blood T cell repertoires in COVID-19. Repertoires were generated with immunoSEQ multiplex PCR, while TCRdb's copy carries only in-frame clones and drops some. The table has more than 25,000 clones, just over 85% seen once. Input material: peripheral blood. The receptors were gathered from a man between 65 and 85 years old with acute or convalescent COVID-19.

The chain recombines TRBV11-2 with TRBJ2-2; D not resolved. The CDR3 extends over 13 amino acids. Germline V CDR1 and CDR2: SGHAT, FQNNGV. V was trimmed by 3 bases and J by 5 bases, leaving 7 bases between them. The CDR3 protein is CASSFPRTGELFF. The DNA for the CDR3 is TGTGCCAGCAGCTTCCCCCGGACCGGGGAGCTGTTTTTT. The whole variable domain, filled in from reference TRBV11-2 and TRBJ2-2, reads EAGVAQSPRYKIIEKRQSVAFWCNPISGHATLYWYQQILGQGPKLLIQFQNNGVVDDSQLPKDRFSAERLKGVDSTLKIQPAKLEDSAVYLCASSFPRTGELFFGEGSRLTVL.

V usage is TRBV10-3 and J usage is TRBJ1-1; 11 bases align to TRBD1. The CDR3 covers 14 residues. Losses at the gene ends were 10 bases for V and 2 bases for J; bases not matched to a gene: 6. CDR1 and CDR2 from the germline V gene are ENHRY and SYGVKD. CDR3: CATRTGGLNTEAFF. The CDR3 nucleotides are TGTGCCACCCGGACAGGGGGCTTAAACACTGAAGCTTTCTTT.

This clone was counted a single time. J is TRBJ1-4 and V is TRBV7-9; 7 bases agree with TRBD1. Germline V lookup: CDR1 SEHNR, CDR2 FQNEAQ (reference sequence). The CDR3 contains 15 residues. Losses at the gene ends were 5 bases for V and 3 bases for J; bases not matched to a gene: 6. CDR3 in DNA: TGTGCCAGCAGCCAGAACAGGGGCGCTAATGAAAAACTGTTTTTT. Its protein product is CASSQNRGANEKLFF.

This clone was detected once. In DNA, the CDR3 is TGTGCCAGTAGTATAGTGGCCGGACTAGCGGGAGAAAACAATGAGCAGTTCTTC. This codes for CASSIVAGLAGENNEQFF. The genes are TRBV19 and TRBJ2-1; TRBD2 agrees at 13 bases. The CDR3 is 18 residues long. With V trimmed by 1 base and J by 5 bases, 8 bases remained unmatched. The germline V gene has CDR1 LNHDA and CDR2 SQIVND (reference sequence).

This clone was detected only a few times. The chain employs TRBV28 and TRBJ1-5, with TRBD1 matching 7 bases. This CDR3 contains 16 residues. CDR1 and CDR2 from the germline V gene are MDHEN and SYDVKM. V dropped 7 bases and J dropped 6; count of bases not matched to a gene: 15. Written as DNA, the CDR3 is TGTGCCAGCACCCTCCCGATCGACAGGGATGGTCAGCCCCAGCATTTT. As protein: CASTLPIDRDGQPQHF.

Only one count was recorded for this clone. The rearrangement uses TRBV18 and TRBJ1-1, with no clear D. Germline V gives CDR1 KGHSH, CDR2 LQKENI. This CDR3 region has 13 residues. V was trimmed by 1 base and J by 6 bases, leaving 9 bases between them. CDR3 DNA: TGTGCCAGCTCACCACTCAACCGGGCTGAAGCTTTCTTT. Translation: CASSPLNRAEAFF.

This chain connects TRBV28 to TRBJ2-3; a possible D gene is TRBD1 (6 bases). The CDR3 consists of 15 residues. The V and J ends lost 2 bases and 0 bases respectively, with 9 bases between them. Germline V gene lookup returns CDR1 MDHEN and CDR2 SYDVKM. This chain's CDR3 is CASSLAGDSTDTQYF. The CDR3 coding sequence is TGTGCCAGCAGTTTAGCAGGGGATAGCACAGATACGCAGTATTTT.

J is TRBJ2-3 and V is TRBV12-3 or TRBV12-4; no clear D. Trimming stripped 2 bases from V and 3 bases from J, with 6 bases between. The CDR3 spans 13 residues. CDR3 DNA: TGTGCCAGCAGTTTATTCCTTACAGATACGCAGTATTTT. As protein: CASSLFLTDTQYF.

The V and J genes are TRBV28 and TRBJ1-3; D is uncertain. In germline, CDR1 is MDHEN, CDR2 SYDVKM. Trimming took off 7 bases at V and 0 bases at J, with 7 bases between the two ends. The CDR3 totals 13 residues. CDR3 nucleotides: TGTGCCAGCACGCGGAGCTCTGGAAACACCATATATTTT. Residues: CASTRSSGNTIYF.

The CDR3 loop reads CASSLAGGPYNEQFF. The DNA of the CDR3 is TGTGCCAGTAGTCTGGCGGGAGGGCCGTACAATGAGCAGTTCTTC. The chain has TRBV19 and TRBJ2-1; 9 bases fit TRBD2. CDR3 length: 15 amino acids. CDR1 and CDR2 from the germline V gene are LNHDA and SQIVND (reference sequence). J lost 4 bases, V lost 5 bases, and 6 bases had no gene match.

In the case of this clone: Germline and junction disagree at one end, which may indicate a read error. The genes are TRBV7-9 and TRBJ2-3; D is perhaps TRBD1 or TRBD2 (5 bases each). Germline V gene sequence: CDR1 SEHNR, CDR2 FQNEAQ (reference sequence). The CDR3 sequence is 14 residues long. CDR3 DNA: TGTGCCAGCACCTTAGAGGGGTCCACAGATACGCAGTATTTT. This translates into CASTLEGSTDTQYF.

The rearrangement uses TRBV15 and TRBJ1-1; 9 bases line up with TRBD1. The CDR3 spans 15 residues. After removal of 3 bases from V and 3 bases from J, the junction contained 5 bases not matched to a gene. From germline, CDR1 is LNHNV and CDR2 YYDKDF (reference sequence). DNA for the CDR3: TGTGCCACCAGCAGCCACCGGGACAGGGACACTGAAGCTTTCTTT. Protein sequence: CATSSHRDRDTEAFF.

This clone came up once. V and J are TRBV3-1 (or the pseudogene TRBV3-2) and TRBJ1-5; 9 nucleotides match TRBD1. Losses at the gene ends were 0 bases for V and 3 bases for J; bases not matched to a gene: 3. CDR3 length equals 16 residues. Per the germline V gene, CDR1 is LGHDT and CDR2 is YNNKEL (reference sequence). The CDR3 sequence is CASSQDDRGNNQPQHF. CDR3 coding DNA: TGTGCCAGCAGCCAAGATGACAGGGGGAACAATCAGCCCCAGCATTTT.

The rearrangement links TRBV7-3 to TRBJ2-1; no clear D gene. The CDR3 has 13 residues. Germline V gene data show CDR1 as SGHTA and CDR2 as FQGTGA. V lost 1 base, J lost 3 bases, and 4 bases lay in between. The CDR3 sequence is CASSLNYYNEQFF. In DNA form, the CDR3 reads TGTGCCAGCAGCTTAAACTACTACAATGAGCAGTTCTTC.

Only a few counts were recorded for this clone. One junction end does not reproduce the germline sequence, and a read error may be involved. The J gene is TRBJ1-2, the V gene TRBV3-1 (or the pseudogene TRBV3-2); 8 bases match TRBD1. Germline CDR1 reads LGHDT; CDR2 reads YNNKEL (reference sequence). This CDR3 comprises 15 residues. CDR3 DNA sequence: TGTGCCAGCAGTCAAGATCGTAGGACAGGGAATGGCTACACCTTC. This gives the protein CASSQDRRTGNGYTF.

By frequency in the sample, this clone is medium-sized. J is TRBJ2-2 and V is TRBV13; D remains ambiguous. Looked up from germline, CDR1 is PRHDT and CDR2 is FYEKMQ (reference sequence). This CDR3 spans 14 amino acids. V shed 1 base and J shed 2 bases, with 5 bases lying between them. The CDR3 protein is CASSLVHNTGELFF. The CDR3 DNA follows: TGTGCCAGCAGCTTAGTCCATAACACCGGGGAGCTGTTTTTT.

V and J are TRBV11-2 and TRBJ2-3; 14 bases fit TRBD2. With 5 bases clipped from V and 7 bases from J, the junction kept 14 bases outside the gene matches. The CDR3 has 18 residues. CDR1 and CDR2 from the germline V gene are SGHAT and FQNNGV. CDR3 loop: CASSRLAGGPGLQNTQYF. The DNA for the CDR3 is TGTGCCAGCAGCCGACTAGCGGGAGGGCCGGGCCTTCAAAATACGCAGTATTTT. The full variable domain, completed using reference TRBV11-2 and TRBJ2-3, is EAGVAQSPRYKIIEKRQSVAFWCNPISGHATLYWYQQILGQGPKLLIQFQNNGVVDDSQLPKDRFSAERLKGVDSTLKIQPAKLEDSAVYLCASSRLAGGPGLQNTQYFGPGTRLTVL.

This clone was found once. This rearrangement joins TRBV28 to TRBJ1-5, with TRBD1 matching 8 bases. This CDR3 has 15 amino acids. The germline V gene encodes CDR1 MDHEN and CDR2 SYDVKM. V was clipped by 3 bases and J by 6 bases; unmatched bases: 7. CDR3 sequence (DNA): TGTGCCAGCAGTTTTAGACAGGGGTTCGTTCAGCCCCAGCATTTT. Protein: CASSFRQGFVQPQHF.

This chain connects TRBV18 to TRBJ1-2, with TRBD1 as a possible D gene (5 bases). The CDR3 length is 14 residues. V was trimmed by 3 bases and J by 2 bases, leaving 10 bases between them. CDR1 KGHSH and CDR2 LQKENI come from the germline V gene. CDR3 nucleotides: TGTGCCAGCTCACCTACAGGCCGGAACTATGGCTACACCTTC. Amino acids: CASSPTGRNYGYTF.